Presented here are 20 T cell receptor beta chains from one specimen sequenced in a study of shared clonotypes between healthy human individuals. Repertoires were generated with immunoSEQ multiplex PCR, while TCRdb's copy carries only in-frame clones and drops some. This sample has under 1 million clones, with roughly 92% found just once. As defined, naive CD8 cells were CD45RO-negative and positively selected for CCR7, with terminally differentiated effector memory CD45RA+ cells excluded. The material sequenced was naive CD8+ T cells sorted from blood. These receptors all come from a man younger than 40 in good health.

The rearrangement uses TRBV28 and TRBJ1-5; D is uncertain. CDR3 length: 16 amino acids. Trimming removed 2 bases at V and 2 bases at J, with 13 bases between. Germline CDR1 and CDR2: MDHEN and SYDVKM. CDR3 in amino acids: CASSLVRAGGNQPQHF. CDR3 coding DNA: TGTGCCAGCAGTTTAGTTAGGGCGGGCGGCAATCAGCCCCAGCATTTT.

The gene calls are TRBV5-1 and TRBJ1-4, with 8 bases that match TRBD1. This CDR3 is 14 amino acids long. Germline V lookup: CDR1 SGHRS, CDR2 YFSETQ. V trimming: 3 bases; J trimming: 6 bases; junction bases outside the gene matches: 4. DNA for the CDR3: TGCGCCAGCAGCTCCGGACAGGGTGATGAAAAACTGTTTTTT. This gives the protein CASSSGQGDEKLFF. The complete variable domain, with remaining parts taken from reference TRBV5-1 and TRBJ1-4, reads KAGVTQTPRYLIKTRGQQVTLSCSPISGHRSVSWYQQTPGQGLQFLFEYFSETQRNKGNFPGRFSGRQFSNSRSEMNVSTLELGDSALYLCASSSGQGDEKLFFGSGTQLSVL.

The chain uses TRBV5-5 and TRBJ2-7; 7 bases match TRBD2. In germline, CDR1 is SGHKS, CDR2 YYEKEE (reference sequence). This CDR3 is built from 14 residues. The ends lost 0 bases at V and 4 bases at J; junction bases unmatched: 4. CDR3 protein: CASSLAAGVYEQYF. The CDR3, as DNA: TGTGCCAGCAGCTTGGCCGCGGGGGTTTACGAGCAGTACTTC.

This clone has a single count. This rearrangement joins TRBV28 to TRBJ1-1, with 8 positions matching TRBD1. After removal of 7 bases from V and 12 bases from J, the junction contained 10 bases not matched to a gene. CDR3 length: 12 residues. The V gene's germline CDR1 is MDHEN and CDR2 SYDVKM. The CDR3 bases are TGTGCCAGCACCAGAGGACAGGGTTTAACTTTCTTT. Protein sequence: CASTRGQGLTFF. The complete variable domain, with remaining parts taken from reference TRBV28 and TRBJ1-1, reads DVKVTQSSRYLVKRTGEKVFLECVQDMDHENMFWYRQDPGLGLRLIYFSYDVKMKEKGDIPEGYSVSREKKERFSLILESASTNQTSMYLCASTRGQGLTFFGQGTRLTVV.

The V and J genes are TRBV7-9 and TRBJ2-1, with TRBD2 as a possible D gene (6 bases). Looked up from germline, CDR1 is SEHNR and CDR2 is FQNEAQ (reference sequence). CDR3 length: 18 residues. Trimming pared 5 bases from V and 0 bases from J, leaving 20 bases between. This chain's CDR3 is CASSPLRGEVSSYNEQFF. CDR3 coding DNA: TGTGCCAGCAGCCCCCTCCGAGGGGAGGTTAGCTCCTACAATGAGCAGTTCTTC.

Concerning this clone itself: Other DNA sequences in the sample encode the same CDR3. The CDR3 coding sequence is TGTGCCACCAGCAGAGATCAGGAGACCCAGTACTTC. This gives the protein CATSRDQETQYF. The J gene is TRBJ2-5, the V gene TRBV15, with D uncertain. CDR1 is LNHNV, CDR2 YYDKDF, per germline (reference sequence). CDR3 length equals 12 residues. V shed 0 bases and J shed 5 bases, with 4 bases lying between them. Supplemented by reference TRBV15 and TRBJ2-5, the full variable domain reads DAMVIQNPRYQVTQFGKPVTLSCSQTLNHNVMYWYQQKSSQAPKLLFHYYDKDFNNEADTPDNFQSRRPNTSFCFLDIRSPGLGDTAMYLCATSRDQETQYFGPGTRLLVL.

This clone appeared once. This rearrangement joins TRBV14 to TRBJ2-2, with D unclear. The CDR3 loop spans 14 amino acids. Germline CDR1 reads SGHDN; CDR2 reads FVKESK. The V end lost 0 bases, the J end lost 8 bases, and 10 bases lay between the germline ends. The DNA for the CDR3 is TGTGCCAGCAGCCAAGATCGTGACGGGGGGGAGCTGTTTTTT. Protein product: CASSQDRDGGELFF.

The chain carries TRBV7-2 and TRBJ1-2; D remains unclear. This CDR3 comprises 12 residues. Germline CDR1 reads SGHTA; CDR2 reads FQGNSA. V shed 4 bases and J shed 8 bases, with 11 bases lying between them. The CDR3 sequence: CASSSSAVGYTF. CDR3 in DNA: TGTGCCAGCAGCTCTTCGGCAGTAGGCTACACCTTC.

The chain employs TRBV5-4 and TRBJ2-7; 7 bases are shared with TRBD2. Per germline, CDR1 SGHNT and CDR2 YYREEE (reference sequence). The junction had 7 bases not matched to a gene; V was cut back by 5 bases and J by 2 bases. The CDR3 covers 14 residues. The CDR3 sequence is CASRQSGTPYEQYF. The CDR3 nucleotides are TGTGCCAGCAGGCAGAGCGGGACCCCCTACGAGCAGTACTTC.

V gene TRBV7-3 combines with J gene TRBJ2-1; no firm D call. CDR1 and CDR2 from the germline V gene are SGHTA and FQGTGA. The CDR3 contains 13 residues. V was pared by 5 bases and J by 5 bases, with 10 bases between. The CDR3 nucleotides read TGTGCCAGCAGCCCCGGCCAAGACAATGAGCAGTTCTTC. Amino acid sequence: CASSPGQDNEQFF.

The chain recombines TRBV5-4 with TRBJ1-2; D unclear. The CDR3 runs to 15 residues. V was pared by 4 bases and J by 7 bases, with 20 bases between. Germline CDR1 reads SGHNT; CDR2 reads YYREEE (reference sequence). The CDR3 bases are TGTGCCAGCAGCCCCGGGATCCAGGCGTCGGCTGGCTACACCTTC. Amino acid sequence: CASSPGIQASAGYTF. The entire variable domain, with the rest obtained from reference TRBV5-4 and TRBJ1-2, is as follows: ETGVTQSPTHLIKTRGQQVTLRCSSQSGHNTVSWYQQALGQGPQFIFQYYREEENGRGNFPPRFSGLQFPNYSSELNVNALELDDSALYLCASSPGIQASAGYTFGSGTRLTVV.

The chain combines TRBV28 with TRBJ1-5, with D unresolved. V lost 5 bases and J 15 bases, leaving 14 bases between the germline ends. The length of the CDR3 is 11 residues. Germline V gene lookup returns CDR1 MDHEN and CDR2 SYDVKM. CDR3 loop: CASSGSGRRHF. In nucleotides, the CDR3 is TGTGCCAGCAGTGGATCAGGACGCAGGCATTTT.

This clone has just one count. This sequence joins TRBV19 and TRBJ1-1; D gene unclear. V was trimmed by 0 bases and J by 7 bases, leaving 6 bases between them. Germline lookup yields CDR1 LNHDA and CDR2 SQIVND (reference sequence). The CDR3 is made up of 12 amino acids. CDR3 sequence (DNA): TGTGCCAGTAGTATAGAGCCGGGTGAAGCTTTCTTT. Translation: CASSIEPGEAFF. The whole variable domain, filled in from reference TRBV19 and TRBJ1-1, reads DGGITQSPKYLFRKEGQNVTLSCEQNLNHDAMYWYRQDPGQGLRLIYYSQIVNDFQKGDIAEGYSVSREKKESFPLTVTSAQKNPTAFYLCASSIEPGEAFFGQGTRLTVV.

The chain is built from TRBV5-6 and TRBJ2-5; possibly TRBD1 or TRBD2 for D (5 bases each). The V gene's germline CDR1 is SGHDT and CDR2 YYEEEE. Between the trimmed V and J ends, which lost 3 bases and 3 bases, there was a span of 9 bases. The CDR3 sequence is 13 residues long. The CDR3 DNA is TGTGCCAGCAGCTCGATGGGGGAAGAGACCCAGTACTTC. Its translation: CASSSMGEETQYF.

The rearrangement uses TRBV7-3 and TRBJ2-7; TRBD2 is a possible D gene (6 bases). This CDR3 has 14 residues. V was cut by 5 bases and J by 6 bases, with 17 bases left in between. Germline V gene lookup returns CDR1 SGHTA and CDR2 FQGTGA. The CDR3 coding sequence is TGTGCCAGCAGCGCCGGAACGGGAGAACCCGAGCAGTACTTC. Amino acid sequence: CASSAGTGEPEQYF.

This clone has only a few counts. V is TRBV19 and J is TRBJ2-1; 7 positions match TRBD1. The CDR3 is 14 residues long. Germline CDR1 is LNHDA and CDR2 is SQIVND (reference sequence). V shed 4 bases and J 6 bases; nucleotides not matched to a gene: 6. The chain's CDR3 is CASSNRDRGNEQFF. DNA for the CDR3: TGTGCCAGTAGTAACCGGGACAGAGGCAATGAGCAGTTCTTC.

The CDR3 sequence is CAFSYGSLADTQYF. The CDR3, as DNA: TGTGCCTTTTCTTACGGCTCCCTTGCGGATACGCAGTATTTT. The V call is TRBV5-4, the J call TRBJ2-3; D is uncertain. The CDR3 is 14 amino acids. Germline-derived CDR1 and CDR2 are SGHNT and YYREEE (reference sequence). Trimming left V 10 bases short and J 6 bases short, with 21 bases between.

Of note for this clone: Different DNA sequences within this sample yield the same CDR3. This chain joins TRBV11-3 and TRBJ2-1; D not certain. In germline, CDR1 is SGHNT, CDR2 YENEEA. V shed 5 bases and J shed 0 bases, with 11 bases lying between them. The CDR3 loop spans 15 amino acids. The CDR3 DNA reads as TGTGCCAGCAGCCCCGGTGTTAGCTCCTACAATGAGCAGTTCTTC. Encoded protein: CASSPGVSSYNEQFF.

The J gene is TRBJ1-2, the V gene TRBV14; D is undetermined. V was trimmed by 0 bases and J by 7 bases, leaving 9 bases between them. The CDR3 is 13 amino acids. Germline values: CDR1 SGHDN, CDR2 FVKESK. The CDR3 DNA is TGTGCCAGCAGCCAAGATAAGGGTGGTGGCTACACCTTC. Its translation is CASSQDKGGGYTF.

This clone was picked up one time. The CDR3, as DNA: TGTGCCACCAGCCGTGTCATGATGGGCGAGCAGTACTTC. Translated: CATSRVMMGEQYF. This chain uses TRBV15 with TRBJ2-7, with D unresolved. Germline CDR1 and CDR2: LNHNV and YYDKDF (reference sequence). The V gene lost 5 bases and the J gene lost 6 bases, with 14 bases spanning the gap. This CDR3 contains 13 residues.